A single sample is the source of the 3 T cell receptor beta chains below, sequenced in a study of T cells after yellow fever vaccination. TCRdb ran MiXCR on the 5' RACE reads and lists one entry per CDR3 protein. There are over 300,000 distinct CDR3 sequences in the sample; 6.8% occur only once, and roughly a sixth lies in the top ten. Sequencing used PBMCs, obtained approximately 40 days after the first yellow fever vaccination. The source is a man in his late teens or twenties who received the YFV17D yellow fever vaccine.

There are a few counts of this clonotype. The chain uses TRBV6-2 or TRBV6-3 and TRBJ2-7, with 9 bases that match TRBD1. CDR1 and CDR2 from the germline V gene are MNHEY and SVGEGT. The length of the CDR3 is 17 residues. V was clipped by 2 bases and J by 0 bases; unmatched bases: 8. The CDR3: CASSYAGQGFGSYEQYV. The CDR3 DNA follows: TGTGCCAGCAGTTACGCCGGACAGGGGTTCGGCTCCTACGAGCAGTACGTC.

The V gene is TRBV18, the J gene TRBJ1-2, with unresolved D. Looked up from germline, CDR1 is KGHSH and CDR2 is LQKENI. V was shortened by 2 bases and J by 4 bases, with 14 bases between the two germline ends. The CDR3 covers 15 residues. The CDR3 is CASSPSRSVTYGYTF. CDR3 DNA: TGTGCCAGCTCACCATCTCGGAGCGTTACCTATGGCTACACCTTC.

This clonotype was counted a few times. V gene TRBV7-8 combines with J gene TRBJ2-1; 10 bases are a match to TRBD2. Germline V gene data show CDR1 as SGHVS and CDR2 as FQNEAQ. CDR3 size: 15 residues. With 3 bases clipped from V and 4 bases from J, the junction kept 3 bases outside the gene matches. The CDR3 DNA reads as TGTGCCAGCAGCTTCACTAGCGGGACTTACAATGAGCAGTTCTTC. Encoded protein: CASSFTSGTYNEQFF.